Listed below are T cell receptor beta chains from one sample, sequenced in a study of blood T cell repertoires in COVID-19. The assay was immunoSEQ multiplex PCR, and TCRdb's table has in-frame clones only and misses some. The sample consists of about 69,000 clones, 65% to 90% of them appearing once. The sample taken for sequencing was peripheral blood. These receptors originate from a man older than 75 with acute or convalescent COVID-19. The CDR3 runs from the conserved cysteine through the conserved F or W. D genes are given only for firm matches. Clone size is shown for a subset of rows, as once, few, many or a class of expanded clone.

d_gene: TRBD1; j_gene: TRBJ2-5; abundance: -; v_gene: TRBV29-1; CDR3nt: TGCAGCGTGGGACAGACAGAAGAGACCCAGTACTTC; CDR3aa: CSVGQTEETQYF
d_gene: TRBD2; j_gene: TRBJ2-2; abundance: -; v_gene: TRBV11-3; CDR3nt: TGTGCCAGCAGCCCCGCGGGAGGGAACGGGGAGCTGTTTTTT; CDR3aa: CASSPAGGNGELFF
d_gene: TRBD2; j_gene: TRBJ2-7; abundance: -; v_gene: TRBV9; CDR3nt: TGTGCCAGCAGCGTATTGGCTAGCGGGAGTTACGAGCAGTACTTC; CDR3aa: CASSVLASGSYEQYF
d_gene: -; j_gene: TRBJ2-4; abundance: -; v_gene: TRBV7-2; CDR3nt: TGTGCCAGCAGCTTAGCGAGCGCTCCAGCCAAAAACATTCAGTACTTC; CDR3aa: CASSLASAPAKNIQYF
d_gene: -; j_gene: TRBJ2-7; abundance: -; v_gene: TRBV6-5; CDR3nt: TGTGCCAGCAGTTACGGCGGAGGCATCTGGGGCGAGCAGTACTTC; CDR3aa: CASSYGGGIWGEQYF
d_gene: -; j_gene: TRBJ1-3; abundance: few; v_gene: TRBV3-1/TRBV3-2; CDR3nt: TGTGCCAGCAGCCACGTTGGGGGGGCTTATGGAAACACCATATATTTT; CDR3aa: CASSHVGGAYGNTIYF
d_gene: TRBD2; j_gene: TRBJ2-1; abundance: -; v_gene: TRBV28; CDR3nt: TGTGCCAGCCGTAACGTCCCTAGCGGGAATCACTACAATGAGCAGTTCTTC; CDR3aa: CASRNVPSGNHYNEQFF
d_gene: -; j_gene: TRBJ1-3; abundance: -; v_gene: TRBV5-1; CDR3nt: TGCGCCAGCAGCTTTCAGGGTATGCCTGGAAACACCATATATTTT; CDR3aa: CASSFQGMPGNTIYF
d_gene: TRBD1; j_gene: TRBJ1-1; abundance: -; v_gene: TRBV18; CDR3nt: TGTGCCAGCTCAGACAGGGGCGGCACTGAAGCTTTCTTT; CDR3aa: CASSDRGGTEAFF
d_gene: TRBD1; j_gene: TRBJ1-2; abundance: few; v_gene: TRBV10-3; CDR3nt: TGTGCCATCAGTTCACCGACAGGGGTGTATGGCTATGGCTACACCTTC; CDR3aa: CAISSPTGVYGYGYTF
d_gene: TRBD1; j_gene: TRBJ1-5; abundance: -; v_gene: TRBV10-3; CDR3nt: TGTGCCATCAGTGGGATAGGGGGCTTCAATCAGCCCCAGCATTTT; CDR3aa: CAISGIGGFNQPQHF
d_gene: -; j_gene: TRBJ2-7; abundance: -; v_gene: TRBV19; CDR3nt: TGTGCCAGTAGTTCCATCGTAGCCTCCTCCTACGAGCAGTACTTC; CDR3aa: CASSSIVASSYEQYF
d_gene: -; j_gene: TRBJ1-6; abundance: -; v_gene: TRBV7-9; CDR3nt: TGTGCCAGCAGCTTAGTTGGGGGAGGTTTGAATTCACCCCTCCACTTT; CDR3aa: CASSLVGGGLNSPLHF
d_gene: TRBD1; j_gene: TRBJ1-2; abundance: once; v_gene: TRBV7-2; CDR3nt: TGTGCCAGCAGCTTAGGTCGACAGGGGGCTCGTGGCTACACCTTC; CDR3aa: CASSLGRQGARGYTF
d_gene: -; j_gene: TRBJ2-1; abundance: -; v_gene: TRBV7-2; CDR3nt: TGTGCCAGCAGCGCGGGACTCCGACTTAAGTTAGCTGAGCAGTTCTTC; CDR3aa: CASSAGLRLKLAEQFF